This is a list of T cell receptor beta chains from one sample in a study of blood T cell repertoires in COVID-19. TCRdb keeps only in-frame clones here, not all; method: immunoSEQ multiplex PCR. The table shows 84,000 or so clones, with approximately 86% occurring only once. Sequenced: peripheral blood. These receptors all come from a woman older than 75 with acute or convalescent COVID-19. Both conserved end residues are part of each CDR3.

>TRBV10-3|13|TRBJ2-1
CAIRDSTDNEQFF
>TRBV28|12|TRBJ1-6
CASSFQNSPLHF
>TRBV7-8|16|TRBJ2-5
CASSPGGDRVKETQYF
>TRBV6-2/TRBV6-3|18|TRBJ1-5
CASSYQLDRGRDNQPQHF
>TRBV21-1|16|TRBJ1-5
CASSKGTGGGDQPQHF
>TRBV28|12|TRBJ2-5
CASSRLQETQYF
>TRBV3-1/TRBV3-2|16|TRBJ2-7
CASSQGAASGRYEQYF
>TRBV7-9|13|TRBJ2-3
CASSFTGDDTQYF
>TRBV19|13|TRBJ1-2
CASSRDRGYGYTF
>TRBV7-2|16|TRBJ2-5
CASSLEMPAIQETQYF
>TRBV2|15|TRBJ2-3
CASRPLGMGTDTQYF
>TRBV7-2|14|TRBJ1-2
CASSLRREDYGYTF
>TRBV6-5|12|TRBJ2-7
CASRTGEREQYF
>TRBV3-1/TRBV3-2|18|TRBJ2-7
CASSQDRVAGGLSYEQYF
>TRBV7-8|15|TRBJ2-7
CASSLGAQSSYEQYF
>TRBV19|16|TRBJ2-1
CASSIQQGARYNEQFF
>TRBV19|15|TRBJ2-1
CASSMPNVEVNEQFF
>TRBV7-2|16|TRBJ2-5
CASSLTSGRGGETQYF
>TRBV24-1|15|TRBJ2-2
CATSEQGGGTGELFF
>TRBV9|14|TRBJ2-5
CASSIDRGGETQYF
>TRBV29-1|14|TRBJ2-4
CSVRDQLAKNIQYF
>TRBV3-1/TRBV3-2|15|TRBJ1-2
CASSQDRGRIYGYTF
>TRBV29-1|13|TRBJ2-7
CSVGQGVSYEQYF
>TRBV27|12|TRBJ1-1
CASSLTGTEAFF
>TRBV5-1|16|TRBJ2-1
CASSTDRGGVRNEQFF
>TRBV6-6|14|TRBJ1-1
CASSDRQGAAVAFF
>TRBV7-2|14|TRBJ2-5
CASSLLAGGQTQYF
>TRBV27|18|TRBJ2-7
CASSFKASGRMNSYEQYF
>TRBV5-6|15|TRBJ2-2
CASSATGEFTGELFF
>TRBV5-4|16|TRBJ2-1
CASSLGGSGMYNEQFF
>TRBV3-1/TRBV3-2|15|TRBJ2-7
CASSQDGGLAYEQYF
>TRBV7-2|15|TRBJ2-5
CASSLGLAGQETQYF
>TRBV7-3|14|TRBJ1-1
CASSLNSPGGEAFF
>TRBV5-8|14|TRBJ2-5
CASSPRTDQETQYF
>TRBV19|14|TRBJ2-1
CASSRTTFIDEQFF
>TRBV12-3/TRBV12-4|13|TRBJ1-5
CASSFSPNQPQHF
>TRBV11-2|15|TRBJ2-1
CASSYPSRGGHEQFF
>TRBV5-8|15|TRBJ2-1
CASSAGTAVIGEQFF
>TRBV9|16|TRBJ2-1
CASSLRSASGMDEQFF
>TRBV5-1|17|TRBJ2-7
CASSLVGAGVSVYEQYF
>TRBV5-8|12|TRBJ2-1
CASSSTRDEQFF
>TRBV24-1|17|TRBJ1-6
CATSVPWGEFGNSPLHF
>TRBV3-1/TRBV3-2|13|TRBJ2-7
CASSPSREGKQYF
>TRBV2|17|TRBJ2-6
CASTPGGPSSGANVLTF